A selection of T cell receptor beta chains follows, all from one sample in a study of blood T cell repertoires in COVID-19. The table came from immunoSEQ multiplex PCR; TCRdb's copy has only in-frame clones and leaves some out. Counted here are around 60,000 clones, 72% occurring once; the ten biggest clones make up around 4.9%. The sequenced sample was peripheral blood. The receptor source for this set is a woman in her 70s with COVID-19, enrolled during active disease. CDR3s include the opening cysteine and the closing phenylalanine or tryptophan. The size of a clone is reported for some rows only, either as once, few or many, or as a class for expanded clones.

>-|TRBV25-1|TRBJ2-5
CASSRGGSTETQYF
>-|TRBV5-1|TRBJ2-2
CASRPAGTVEGGELFF
>many|TRBV24-1|TRBJ2-1
CATSELAGGKQFF
>-|TRBV6-2/TRBV6-3|TRBJ1-5
CASSYNRGTVSNQPQHF
>-|TRBV6-6|TRBJ1-2
CASSWTFSDDGYTF
>-|TRBV15|TRBJ2-5
CATSFPPVETQYF
>-|TRBV18|TRBJ2-3
CASSPQGASATDTQYF
>-|TRBV5-1|TRBJ2-5
CASSPAVGGGSEETQYF
>-|TRBV14|TRBJ2-1
CASSQEGTSDNDEQFF
>few|TRBV9|TRBJ2-2
CASSVGLAGSTGELFF
>-|TRBV29-1|TRBJ1-1
CSVAAANTEAFF
>-|TRBV27|TRBJ2-3
CASRLQRGLGTDTQYF
>-|TRBV28|TRBJ2-2
CASSLRQPGELFF
>-|TRBV19|TRBJ1-5
CASSIDGVKGARNQPQHF
>few|TRBV5-1|TRBJ2-3
CASSPSVPGQGSDTQYF
>-|TRBV9|TRBJ2-3
CASSANSGVTDTQYF
>-|TRBV4-2|TRBJ2-7
CASSQPPGYEQYF
>-|TRBV3-1/TRBV3-2|TRBJ1-2
CASSQGTGQYGYTF
>once|TRBV6-5|TRBJ1-4
CASEAGDNEKLFF